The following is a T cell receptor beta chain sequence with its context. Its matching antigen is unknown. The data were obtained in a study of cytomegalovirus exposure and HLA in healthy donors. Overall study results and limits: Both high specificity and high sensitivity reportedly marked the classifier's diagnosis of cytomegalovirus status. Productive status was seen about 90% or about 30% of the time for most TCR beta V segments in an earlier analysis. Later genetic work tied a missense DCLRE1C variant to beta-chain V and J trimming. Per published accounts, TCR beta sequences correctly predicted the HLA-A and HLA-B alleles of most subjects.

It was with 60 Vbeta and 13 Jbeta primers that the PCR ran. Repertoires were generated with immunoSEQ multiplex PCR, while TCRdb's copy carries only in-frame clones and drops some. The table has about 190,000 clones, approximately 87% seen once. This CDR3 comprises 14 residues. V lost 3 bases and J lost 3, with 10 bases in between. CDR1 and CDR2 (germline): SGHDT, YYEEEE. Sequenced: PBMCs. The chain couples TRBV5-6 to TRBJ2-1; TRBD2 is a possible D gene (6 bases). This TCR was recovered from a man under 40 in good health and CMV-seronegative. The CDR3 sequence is CASSWGSGYNEQFF. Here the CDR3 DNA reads TGTGCCAGCAGCTGGGGTAGCGGCTACAATGAGCAGTTCTTC.